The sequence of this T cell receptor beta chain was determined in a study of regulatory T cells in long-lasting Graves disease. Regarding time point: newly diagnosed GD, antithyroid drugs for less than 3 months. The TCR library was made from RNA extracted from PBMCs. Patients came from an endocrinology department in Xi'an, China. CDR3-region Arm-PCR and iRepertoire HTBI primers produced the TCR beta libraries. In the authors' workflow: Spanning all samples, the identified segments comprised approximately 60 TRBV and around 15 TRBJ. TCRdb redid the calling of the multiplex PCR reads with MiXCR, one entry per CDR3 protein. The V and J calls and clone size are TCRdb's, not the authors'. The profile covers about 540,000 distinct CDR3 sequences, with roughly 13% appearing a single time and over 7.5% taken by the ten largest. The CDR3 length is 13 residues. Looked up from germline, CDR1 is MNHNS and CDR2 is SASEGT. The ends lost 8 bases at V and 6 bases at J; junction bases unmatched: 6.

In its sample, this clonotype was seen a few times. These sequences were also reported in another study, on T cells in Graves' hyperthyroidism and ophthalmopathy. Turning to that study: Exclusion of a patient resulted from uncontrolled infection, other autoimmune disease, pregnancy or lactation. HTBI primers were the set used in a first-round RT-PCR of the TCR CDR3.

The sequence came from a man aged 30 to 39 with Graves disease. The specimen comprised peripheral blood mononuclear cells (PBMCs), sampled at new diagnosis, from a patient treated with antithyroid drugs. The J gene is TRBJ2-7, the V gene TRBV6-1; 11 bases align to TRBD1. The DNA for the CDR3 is TGTGCCAGCGGATGGGACAGGGGGTCCGAGCAGTACTTC. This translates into CASGWDRGSEQYF.